Each of the 25 T cell receptor beta chains below was sequenced from the same sample in a study of early T cells in non-severe SARS-CoV-2 infection. In TCRdb, the 5' RACE reads were re-called with MiXCR into one record per CDR3 protein. The data contain tens of thousands of distinct CDR3 sequences, about 10% of them singletons. The sample in question was whole blood, obtained at baseline. These receptor sequences come from an adult who was a healthcare worker with PCR-confirmed SARS-CoV-2 infection or an uninfected control (not recorded which).

The chain is built from TRBV5-1 and TRBJ2-7; D is perhaps TRBD2 (6 bases). V shed 0 bases and J shed 4 bases, with 14 bases lying between them. Germline V gene sequence: CDR1 SGHRS, CDR2 YFSETQ. The CDR3 has 15 residues. The CDR3 DNA is TGCGCCAGCAGCTTGGATTGGGGGGAATGGTACGAGCAGTACTTC. Translation: CASSLDWGEWYEQYF.

J is TRBJ2-7 and V is TRBV20-1, with 12 bases aligning to TRBD2. CDR1 is DFQATT, CDR2 SNEGSKA, per germline (reference sequence). The CDR3 is made up of 14 amino acids. V trimming: 1 base; J trimming: 5 bases; junction bases outside the gene matches: 3. CDR3 protein: CSARGTSGDNEQYF. The CDR3, as DNA: TGCAGTGCTAGAGGGACTAGCGGGGACAACGAGCAGTACTTC.

This clonotype was observed many times. The chain links TRBV7-9 to TRBJ2-5; possible D gene TRBD2, 5 bases. CDR1 SEHNR and CDR2 FQNEAQ come from the germline V gene (reference sequence). The V and J ends lost 7 bases and 1 base respectively, with 19 bases between them. CDR3 length: 16 amino acids. This chain's CDR3 is CASTPRAGDLQETQYF. The CDR3 nucleotides read TGTGCCAGCACCCCACGGGCCGGGGATCTCCAAGAGACCCAGTACTTC.

The rearrangement joins TRBV27 to TRBJ2-1; the D is unclear. Germline V gene data show CDR1 as MNHEY and CDR2 as SMNVEV (reference sequence). Trimming shortened V by 3 bases and J by 7 bases, and 10 bases separated the two germline ends. The CDR3 totals 13 residues. The CDR3 coding sequence is TGTGCCAGCAGTTTCGACCCTCAGAATGAGCAGTTCTTC. Its protein is CASSFDPQNEQFF.

This clonotype has at least ten counts. The rearrangement joins TRBV20-1 to TRBJ2-5; 7 bases align to TRBD2. V lost 6 bases, J lost 4 bases, and 5 bases stayed unmatched. The CDR3 loop spans 12 amino acids. Germline lookup yields CDR1 DFQATT and CDR2 SNEGSKA (reference sequence). The CDR3 here is CSASTSAETQYF. CDR3 nucleotide sequence: TGCAGTGCCTCTACTAGCGCAGAGACCCAGTACTTC.

The V gene is TRBV3-1, the J gene TRBJ2-5; 9 positions match TRBD1. Germline V gene sequence: CDR1 LGHDT, CDR2 YNNKEL (reference sequence). The CDR3 contains 16 residues. The V gene end was trimmed by 1 base and the J gene end by 10 bases; junction bases not matched to a gene: 13. CDR3 in DNA: TGTGCCAGCAGCCAAGCGGGACAGGGCGCCGTCGAAATCCAGTACTTC. Its protein is CASSQAGQGAVEIQYF.

This clonotype came up many times. The CDR3 sequence: CASSPTTWTGAAYGYTF. In DNA form, the CDR3 reads TGTGCCAGTAGTCCAACCACCTGGACAGGGGCAGCCTATGGCTACACCTTC. This chain joins TRBV19 and TRBJ1-2, with 9 bases identical to TRBD1. Germline V lookup: CDR1 LNHDA, CDR2 SQIVND (reference sequence). With V trimmed by 5 bases and J by 4 bases, 14 bases remained unmatched. This CDR3 comprises 17 residues.

This clonotype turned up a few times. V usage is TRBV4-2 and J usage is TRBJ2-7; no definite D call. Germline V CDR1 and CDR2: LGHNA, YNFKEQ. V dropped 0 bases and J dropped 2 bases, with 8 bases sitting between them. The CDR3 spans 14 residues. The CDR3 nucleotides are TGTGCCAGCAGCCAAGAAGGACGCACCTACGAGCAGTACTTC. It codes for CASSQEGRTYEQYF.

This clonotype was found many times. This chain joins TRBV20-1 and TRBJ2-1; 10 bases agree with TRBD2. The CDR3 runs 14 residues. Germline V gives CDR1 DFQATT, CDR2 SNEGSKA (reference sequence). V shed 3 bases, J shed 4 bases, and the junction held 3 bases outside the gene matches. Here the CDR3 DNA reads TGCAGTGCTAGTCGACTAGCGGGTTACAATGAGCAGTTCTTC. This translates into CSASRLAGYNEQFF.

The chain couples TRBV12-3 or TRBV12-4 to TRBJ2-7; no clear D gene. The CDR3 runs to 14 residues. With 6 bases removed from V and 5 bases from J, the gap between germline ends came to 17 bases. CDR3 bases: TGTGCCAGCAGCCGCCGACGCAGGACGAACGAGCAGTACTTC. It is translated as CASSRRRRTNEQYF.

This clonotype has a handful of counts. The chain has TRBV7-3 and TRBJ2-3; 13 nucleotides line up with TRBD2. The CDR3 is made up of 15 amino acids. The V and J ends lost 2 bases and 5 bases, in that order; junction bases with no gene match: 1. The germline CDR1 and CDR2 sequences are SGHTA and FQGTGA. The CDR3: CASSLGLAGEDTQYF. CDR3 nucleotides: TGTGCCAGCAGCTTAGGACTAGCGGGAGAAGATACGCAGTATTTT.

This clonotype was detected a few times. The J gene is TRBJ2-6, the V gene TRBV11-2, with 9 bases lining up with TRBD1. The germline V gene encodes CDR1 SGHAT and CDR2 FQNNGV. This CDR3 has 17 residues. Trimming at V came to 5 bases and at J to 0 bases, leaving 5 bases not matched to a gene. CDR3 in DNA: TGTGCCAGCAGCAAACAGGGGGCGTCCTCTGGGGCCAACGTCCTGACTTTC. Translating gives CASSKQGASSGANVLTF.

The chain couples TRBV9 to TRBJ2-5; maybe TRBD1 (5 bases). From germline, CDR1 is SGDLS and CDR2 YYNGEE. This CDR3 comprises 12 residues. Trimming took 0 bases from V and 7 from J, leaving 7 bases between them. CDR3 sequence reads: CASSVDGATQYF. The CDR3 region has the DNA TGTGCCAGCAGCGTAGATGGGGCGACCCAGTACTTC.

This chain connects TRBV6-5 to TRBJ2-7, with a tentative D call TRBD2 (5 bases). V lost 4 bases, J lost 5 bases, and 18 bases lay in between. Germline V gives CDR1 MNHEY, CDR2 SVGAGI. The length of the CDR3 is 15 residues. CDR3 bases: TGTGCCAGCAGTTCTCAGGTTTTACTGAGGGACGAGCAGTACTTC. The encoded protein is CASSSQVLLRDEQYF.

V and J are TRBV10-3 and TRBJ2-6, with TRBD1 identical over 9 bases. This CDR3 contains 15 residues. CDR1 ENHRY and CDR2 SYGVKD come from the germline V gene. V was clipped by 8 bases and J by 2 bases; unmatched bases: 4. DNA for the CDR3: TGTGCCATCTTGGGACAGGGTGCTGGGGCCAACGTCCTGACTTTC. It is translated as CAILGQGAGANVLTF.

The table lists this clonotype with many counts. The CDR3 nucleotides read TGTGCCAGCAAAAAGGACATACTGAACACTGAAGCTTTCTTT. Its translation: CASKKDILNTEAFF. The J gene is TRBJ1-1, the V gene TRBV6-4; weak D call: TRBD1 (5 bases). This CDR3 comprises 14 residues. V lost 7 bases and J 0 bases, leaving 12 bases between the germline ends. Per germline, CDR1 MRHNA and CDR2 SNTAGT.

This clonotype came up many times. The chain carries TRBV7-2 and TRBJ2-5; D unclear. This CDR3 contains 12 residues. CDR1 and CDR2 from the germline V gene are SGHTA and FQGNSA. Deletions cut 4 bases from V and 5 bases from J, with 8 bases between. The CDR3 spells CASSYRVETQYF. The CDR3 nucleotides are TGTGCCAGCAGCTACCGGGTTGAGACCCAGTACTTC.

This clonotype was seen many times. The J gene is TRBJ1-4, the V gene TRBV12-3 or TRBV12-4; D is undetermined. V lost 5 bases, J lost 0 bases, and 13 bases lay in between. The CDR3 consists of 16 residues. Here the CDR3 reads CASSRSRTATNEKLFF. In DNA form, the CDR3 reads TGTGCCAGCAGTCGCTCGAGGACCGCAACTAATGAAAAACTGTTTTTT.

The rearrangement uses TRBV12-3 or TRBV12-4 and TRBJ1-2, with 7 bases fitting TRBD1. With V trimmed by 4 bases and J by 2 bases, 1 base remained unmatched. There are 13 residues in the CDR3. CDR3 sequence reads: CASSSTGNYGYTF. The CDR3 region has the DNA TGTGCCAGCAGTTCGACAGGGAACTATGGCTACACCTTC.

V is TRBV5-1 and J is TRBJ1-1, with TRBD1 matching 12 bases. The V and J ends lost 4 bases and 7 bases, in that order; junction bases with no gene match: 8. From germline, CDR1 is SGHRS and CDR2 YFSETQ. The CDR3 loop spans 15 amino acids. The CDR3 DNA reads as TGCGCCAGCAGCCTCCGGGACAGGGGGCAGAGTGAAGCTTTCTTT. Translated: CASSLRDRGQSEAFF.

There are many counts of this clonotype. The CDR3 protein is CASSLRGRAYEQYF. CDR3 sequence (DNA): TGTGCCAGCAGCCTACGCGGCCGGGCCTACGAGCAGTACTTC. J is TRBJ2-7 and V is TRBV28, with no clear D. The CDR3 has 14 amino acids. V was shortened by 6 bases and J by 2 bases, with 14 bases between the two germline ends. Germline CDR1 is MDHEN and CDR2 is SYDVKM.

This clonotype was counted a few times. The J gene is TRBJ2-2, the V gene TRBV21-1; TRBD2 is the table's D call and was not checked against the DNA. TRBV21-1 is labeled a pseudogene. This CDR3 comprises 19 residues. The CDR3 bases are TGTGCCAGCAGCTTGACACCGGGACTAGCGGGAGCGCGGACCGGGGAGCTGTTTTTT. Translation gives CASSLTPGLAGARTGELFF.

In its sample, this clonotype was seen many times. The chain links TRBV7-8 to TRBJ1-4; D gene uncertain. From germline, CDR1 is SGHVS and CDR2 FQNEAQ. V lost 5 bases and J lost 1, with 11 bases in between. The CDR3 is 15 residues long. CDR3 sequence: CASSLSARTNEKLFF. The CDR3 DNA follows: TGTGCCAGCAGCCTGTCGGCCAGAACTAATGAAAAACTGTTTTTT.

This clonotype turned up a few times. V usage is TRBV18 and J usage is TRBJ1-1; unclear D gene. Germline lookup yields CDR1 KGHSH and CDR2 LQKENI. Trimming left V 3 bases short and J 7 bases short, with 15 bases between. The CDR3 is 14 residues long. Here the CDR3 DNA reads TGTGCCAGCTCACCCGGGCCGCTTGGGAGTGAAGCTTTCTTT. Protein product: CASSPGPLGSEAFF.

This clonotype was seen a handful of times. The V gene is TRBV9, the J gene TRBJ2-7, with D perhaps assigned TRBD1 or TRBD2 (6 bases each). The V gene lost 4 bases and the J gene lost 1 base, with 15 bases spanning the gap. The CDR3 has 15 amino acids. Germline-derived CDR1 and CDR2 are SGDLS and YYNGEE. As DNA, the CDR3 is TGTGCCAGCAGCCAGGGGCAAGGGAGGTCCTACGAGCAGTACTTC. This encodes CASSQGQGRSYEQYF. Together with reference TRBV9 and TRBJ2-7, the CDR3 gives the full variable domain: DSGVTQTPKHLITATGQRVTLRCSPRSGDLSVYWYQQSLDQGLQFLIQYYNGEERAKGNILERFSAQQFPDLHSELNLSSLELGDSALYFCASSQGQGRSYEQYFGPGTRLTVT.